This TCR beta chain was identified during a study of T cells in localized non-small cell lung cancer. Clones were sequenced by immunoSEQ multiplex PCR, and TCRdb holds only the in-frame ones, with some missing. The repertoire holds approximately 150,000 clones, with approximately 88% as singletons. Whole-study findings and limits: Appearing in adjacent lung were a median roughly 60 of the top 100 tumor clones. In uninvolved adjacent lung, T cell clonality reached its highest value, exceeding tumor.

This CDR3 contains 14 residues. The ends were cut back, 6 bases at V and 0 bases at J, with 11 bases in the middle. Germline CDR1 MNHEY, CDR2 SVGAGI. With respect to this clone: No antigen is known for it.

Sequenced here: peripheral blood, sampled before any cancer treatment. This TCR derives from an older female donor with stage I lung adenocarcinoma. J is TRBJ1-1 and V is TRBV6-5; possible D gene TRBD1, 6 bases. CDR3 sequence: CASRQQGLNTEAFF. CDR3 nucleotide sequence: TGTGCCAGCAGGCAACAGGGACTGAACACTGAAGCTTTCTTT.